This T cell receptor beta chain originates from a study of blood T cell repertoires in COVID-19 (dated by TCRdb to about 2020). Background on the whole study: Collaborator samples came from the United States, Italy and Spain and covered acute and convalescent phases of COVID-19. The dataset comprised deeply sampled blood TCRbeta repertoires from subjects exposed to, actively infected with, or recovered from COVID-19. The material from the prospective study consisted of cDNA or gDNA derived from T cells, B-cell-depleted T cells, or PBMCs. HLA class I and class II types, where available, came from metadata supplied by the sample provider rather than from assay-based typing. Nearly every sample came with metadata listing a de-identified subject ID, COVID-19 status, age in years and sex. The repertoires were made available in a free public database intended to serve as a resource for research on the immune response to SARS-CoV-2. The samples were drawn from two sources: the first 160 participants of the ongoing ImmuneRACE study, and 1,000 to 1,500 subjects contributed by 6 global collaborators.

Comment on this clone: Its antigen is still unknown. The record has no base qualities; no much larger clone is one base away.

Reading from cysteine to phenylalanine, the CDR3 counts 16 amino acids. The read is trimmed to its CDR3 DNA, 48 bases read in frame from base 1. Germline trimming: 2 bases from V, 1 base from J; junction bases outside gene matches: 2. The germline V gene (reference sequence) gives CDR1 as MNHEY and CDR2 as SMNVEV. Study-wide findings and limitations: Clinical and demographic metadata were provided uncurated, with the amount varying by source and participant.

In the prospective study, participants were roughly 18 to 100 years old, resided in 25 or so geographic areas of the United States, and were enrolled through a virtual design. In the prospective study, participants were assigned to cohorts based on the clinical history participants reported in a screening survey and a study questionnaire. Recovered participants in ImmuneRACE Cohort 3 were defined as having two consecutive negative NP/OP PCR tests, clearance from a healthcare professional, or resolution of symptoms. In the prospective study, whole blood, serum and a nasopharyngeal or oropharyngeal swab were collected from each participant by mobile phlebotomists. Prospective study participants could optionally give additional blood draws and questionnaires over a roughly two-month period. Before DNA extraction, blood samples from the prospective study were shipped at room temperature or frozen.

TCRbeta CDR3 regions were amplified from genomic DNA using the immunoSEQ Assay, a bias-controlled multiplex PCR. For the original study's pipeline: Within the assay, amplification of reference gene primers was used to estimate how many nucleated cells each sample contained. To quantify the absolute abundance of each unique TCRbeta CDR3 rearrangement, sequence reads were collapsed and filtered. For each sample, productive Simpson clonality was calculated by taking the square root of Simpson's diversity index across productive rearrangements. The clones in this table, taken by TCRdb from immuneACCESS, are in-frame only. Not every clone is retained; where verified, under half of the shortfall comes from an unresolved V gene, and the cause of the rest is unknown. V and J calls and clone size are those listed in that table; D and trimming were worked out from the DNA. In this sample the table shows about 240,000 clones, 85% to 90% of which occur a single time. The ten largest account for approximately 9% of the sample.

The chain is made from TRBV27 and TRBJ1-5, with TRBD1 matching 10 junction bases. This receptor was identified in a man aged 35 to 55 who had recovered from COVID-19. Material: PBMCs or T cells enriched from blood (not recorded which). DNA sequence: TGTGCCAGCAGTTTAGGGACAGGGGCCAGCAATCAGCCCCAGCATTTT. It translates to CASSLGTGASNQPQHF.